These 31 T cell receptor beta chains came from one sample sequenced in a study of shared clonotypes between healthy human individuals. Clones were sequenced by immunoSEQ multiplex PCR, and TCRdb holds only the in-frame ones, with some missing. The table lists 1.6 million or so clones, roughly 95% of them singletons. The material sequenced was naive CD4+ T cells sorted from blood. The subset was: CD45RA+ positively selected. These receptors were collected from a man younger than 40 in good health.

The chain is built from TRBV28 and TRBJ1-1; the match to TRBD1 covers 7 bases. The ends lost 0 bases at V and 4 bases at J; junction bases unmatched: 5. CDR1 and CDR2 from the germline V gene are MDHEN and SYDVKM. The CDR3 contains 15 residues. CDR3 sequence (DNA): TGTGCCAGCAGTTTATGGGCCAGGGGGATCACTGAAGCTTTCTTT. Amino acid sequence: CASSLWARGITEAFF.

CDR3: CASTRRRVNTEAFF. Written as DNA, the CDR3 is TGTGCCAGCACCCGAAGGCGGGTGAACACTGAAGCTTTCTTT. This rearrangement joins TRBV6-1 to TRBJ1-1; D remains ambiguous. Germline lookup yields CDR1 MNHNS and CDR2 SASEGT. The CDR3 is 14 residues long. With 7 bases removed from V and 0 bases from J, the gap between germline ends came to 12 bases.

The chain joins TRBV2 to TRBJ2-5, with D hard to call. V lost 3 bases and J lost 5, with 10 bases in between. Germline CDR1 and CDR2: SNHLY and FYNNEI. This CDR3 has 13 residues. DNA of the CDR3: TGTGCCAGCAGTGACAACACCGAGGAGACCCAGTACTTC. Translating gives CASSDNTEETQYF.

The CDR3 nucleotides are TGTGCCAGCAGTTTCACAGGGATCAGGTCAGATACGCAGTATTTT. Its protein is CASSFTGIRSDTQYF. This chain links TRBV28 with TRBJ2-3; tentative D call: TRBD1 (6 bases). Germline lookup yields CDR1 MDHEN and CDR2 SYDVKM. Between the trimmed V and J ends, which lost 3 bases and 4 bases, there was a span of 14 bases. The CDR3 loop spans 15 amino acids.

The CDR3 bases are TGTGCCAGTAGTTCTGGGTGGGAGACCCAGTACTTC. Its translation is CASSSGWETQYF. This chain uses TRBV19 with TRBJ2-5; D remains unclear. CDR3 size: 12 residues. The germline V gene has CDR1 LNHDA and CDR2 SQIVND (reference sequence). The V end lost 5 bases, the J end lost 5 bases, and 9 bases lay between the germline ends.

V gene TRBV14 combines with J gene TRBJ2-3; no definite D call. The V and J ends lost 1 base and 2 bases respectively, with 13 bases between them. This CDR3 region has 16 residues. The V gene's germline CDR1 is SGHDN and CDR2 FVKESK. The CDR3 bases are TGTGCCAGCAGCCAAGTACATAACAGAAACACAGATACGCAGTATTTT. Its translation is CASSQVHNRNTDTQYF.

J is TRBJ2-7 and V is TRBV7-9; the D gene is possibly TRBD1 (5 bases). Germline V lookup: CDR1 SEHNR, CDR2 FQNEAQ (reference sequence). V shed 5 bases and J shed 7 bases, with 18 bases lying between them. There are 14 residues in the CDR3. The CDR3 nucleotides read TGTGCCAGCAGCCCCTATCAGGGCGCAGGGGAGCAGTACTTC. This codes for CASSPYQGAGEQYF.

This clone was detected only a few times. The CDR3 DNA sequence: TGCGCCAGCAGCCAACAACCCAACGACCTCTATGGCTACACCTTC. Translation gives CASSQQPNDLYGYTF. The gene calls are TRBV4-3 and TRBJ1-2; D not resolved. The germline V and J ends were trimmed by 2 bases and 4 bases, with 14 bases remaining between them. The CDR3 is 15 residues long. Germline V gene sequence: CDR1 LGHNA, CDR2 YSLEER.

V usage is TRBV18 and J usage is TRBJ2-2; 8 nucleotides match TRBD1. V gave up 5 bases and J gave up 4 bases; unmatched junction bases: 6. This CDR3 is 15 amino acids long. Germline values: CDR1 KGHSH, CDR2 LQKENI. CDR3 coding DNA: TGTGCCAGCTCAACCAAAACAGGGGGCACCGGGGAGCTGTTTTTT. Translation gives CASSTKTGGTGELFF.

V is TRBV19 and J is TRBJ2-1, with 9 nucleotides matching TRBD2. The J segment lost 9 bases and the V segment lost 1 base, leaving 7 bases of the junction unmatched. Germline V gives CDR1 LNHDA, CDR2 SQIVND (reference sequence). This CDR3 contains 15 residues. This chain's CDR3 is CASSIGGRAGGEQFF. The CDR3, as DNA: TGTGCCAGTAGTATAGGCGGGAGGGCCGGCGGTGAGCAGTTCTTC. The full variable domain, rest sourced from reference TRBV19 and TRBJ2-1, is DGGITQSPKYLFRKEGQNVTLSCEQNLNHDAMYWYRQDPGQGLRLIYYSQIVNDFQKGDIAEGYSVSREKKESFPLTVTSAQKNPTAFYLCASSIGGRAGGEQFFGPGTRLTVL.

V and J are TRBV11-3 and TRBJ2-7; 7 nucleotides match TRBD1. The germline gives CDR1 SGHNT, CDR2 YENEEA. Germline trimming cut 5 bases from V and 5 bases from J; bases unmatched to any gene: 6. This CDR3 has 13 residues. The CDR3 DNA reads as TGTGCCAGCAGCCTAGGCGACAGGGACGAGCAGTACTTC. Translating gives CASSLGDRDEQYF.

The chain employs TRBV11-2 and TRBJ2-1; 10 nucleotides match TRBD2. The CDR3 runs 15 residues. Germline V gene lookup returns CDR1 SGHAT and CDR2 FQNNGV. With V trimmed by 6 bases and J by 4 bases, 6 bases remained unmatched. CDR3 protein: CASRPGLARYNEQFF. As DNA, the CDR3 is TGTGCCAGCAGGCCGGGACTAGCGCGTTACAATGAGCAGTTCTTC.

J is TRBJ2-3 and V is TRBV6-1, with 8 positions matching TRBD2. The CDR3 sequence is 15 residues long. The germline V gene encodes CDR1 MNHNS and CDR2 SASEGT. Germline trimming cut 6 bases from V and 3 bases from J; bases unmatched to any gene: 8. CDR3: CASRDNSGMTDTQYF. CDR3 coding DNA: TGTGCCAGCAGAGATAATAGCGGGATGACAGATACGCAGTATTTT.

The chain uses TRBV5-1 and TRBJ2-3, with TRBD1 identical over 9 bases. The CDR3 covers 15 residues. V lost 4 bases, J lost 4 bases, and 7 bases stayed unmatched. Per germline, CDR1 SGHRS and CDR2 YFSETQ. The CDR3 bases are TGCGCCAGCAGCCGACGGGACAGGGATCCAGATACGCAGTATTTT. This codes for CASSRRDRDPDTQYF.

On this clone: The junction departs from the called germline gene at one end, perhaps through a read error. The V call is TRBV7-2, the J call TRBJ2-3; no clear D gene. The germline V gene has CDR1 SGHTA and CDR2 FQGNSA. This CDR3 has 11 amino acids. The CDR3 coding sequence is TGTGCCAGCAGCTTAACGGGCGTCGTCCATTTT. Its translation: CASSLTGVVHF.

The chain recombines TRBV28 with TRBJ2-2, with unresolved D. The CDR3 is 13 residues long. The V end was cut by 1 base, the J end by 6 bases, with 6 bases between. Germline CDR1 and CDR2: MDHEN and SYDVKM. This CDR3 is CASSLSAAGELFF. CDR3 coding DNA: TGTGCCAGCAGTTTATCAGCTGCCGGGGAGCTGTTTTTT.

This chain uses TRBV7-2 with TRBJ1-4, with no clear D. From germline, CDR1 is SGHTA and CDR2 FQGNSA. The CDR3 has 13 residues. Trimming pared 1 base from V and 11 bases from J, leaving 11 bases between. The DNA for the CDR3 is TGTGCCAGCAGCTTAGGAGGGTACGAGAAACTGTTTTTT. The encoded protein is CASSLGGYEKLFF.

The chain has TRBV28 and TRBJ2-3; D perhaps matches TRBD1 (5 bases). CDR3 length: 15 residues. The germline V gene has CDR1 MDHEN and CDR2 SYDVKM. The V end was cut by 4 bases, the J end by 1 base, with 12 bases between. The CDR3 protein is CASSSSRVRTDTQYF. The CDR3, as DNA: TGTGCCAGCAGTTCCTCCAGGGTTCGCACAGATACGCAGTATTTT.

About this clone itself: The sample carries other DNA sequences with the same CDR3. The rearrangement joins TRBV5-1 to TRBJ2-3; D not certain. Germline V gene sequence: CDR1 SGHRS, CDR2 YFSETQ. The CDR3 length is 12 residues. V was cut by 1 base and J by 4 bases, with 4 bases left in between. The CDR3 DNA follows: TGCGCCAGCAGCTTGCGGGCAGATACGCAGTATTTT. As protein: CASSLRADTQYF.

The gene calls are TRBV27 and TRBJ2-1; 9 bases align to TRBD2. The CDR3 is 16 amino acids. The germline V gene has CDR1 MNHEY and CDR2 SMNVEV (reference sequence). The ends lost 2 bases at V and 6 bases at J; junction bases unmatched: 8. CDR3 DNA sequence: TGTGCCAGCAGTTTACTTCGCGGGAGGGCGCCCAATGAGCAGTTCTTC. Protein sequence: CASSLLRGRAPNEQFF.

The chain is built from TRBV7-2 and TRBJ2-1; tentative D call: TRBD2 (5 bases). Germline CDR1 is SGHTA and CDR2 is FQGNSA. The CDR3 has 15 amino acids. Trimming stripped 2 bases from V and 6 bases from J, with 14 bases between. CDR3 protein: CASSLSSGNSNEQFF. In DNA form, the CDR3 reads TGTGCCAGCAGCTTAAGTTCGGGGAACTCCAATGAGCAGTTCTTC.

The rearrangement uses TRBV4-3 and TRBJ2-7, with D tentatively TRBD2 (5 bases). Germline V gene sequence: CDR1 LGHNA, CDR2 YSLEER. V shed 3 bases and J shed 3 bases, with 9 bases lying between them. The CDR3 extends over 13 amino acids. CDR3 residues: CASSQRVRYEQYF. The CDR3 coding sequence is TGCGCCAGCAGCCAGCGGGTGCGCTACGAGCAGTACTTC.

The V and J genes are TRBV2 and TRBJ2-7; 8 bases fit TRBD1. Looked up from germline, CDR1 is SNHLY and CDR2 is FYNNEI. The junction had 13 bases not matched to a gene; V was cut back by 7 bases and J by 5 bases. This CDR3 region has 15 residues. The CDR3 DNA follows: TGTGCCAGCACGATAGGACAGGGAGGATTCAACGAGCAGTACTTC. Translation gives CASTIGQGGFNEQYF.

V is TRBV6-6 and J is TRBJ2-5, with a weak D call TRBD1 (5 bases). Germline V CDR1 and CDR2: MNHNY, SVGAGI (reference sequence). V lost 6 bases, J lost 7 bases, and 21 bases lay in between. The CDR3 length is 15 residues. The CDR3 sequence is CASSSSGAQGRTQYF. CDR3 nucleotide sequence: TGTGCCAGCAGCTCCTCTGGGGCCCAGGGAAGGACCCAGTACTTC.

CDR3 in DNA: TGTGCCAGCAGTCCCTACAAAACACCGGGACAGGGGTTGGGAGGCTACACCTTC. Translated, it gives CASSPYKTPGQGLGGYTF. This chain uses TRBV27 with TRBJ1-2; 10 nucleotides line up with TRBD1. The length of the CDR3 is 18 residues. CDR1 MNHEY and CDR2 SMNVEV come from the germline V gene (reference sequence). The junction had 20 bases not matched to a gene; V was cut back by 5 bases and J by 8 bases.

This clone has only one observation. J is TRBJ2-7 and V is TRBV28; D perhaps matches TRBD1 (5 bases). The CDR3 runs 13 residues. The germline V and J ends were trimmed by 6 bases and 6 bases, with 15 bases remaining between them. Germline CDR1 is MDHEN and CDR2 is SYDVKM. The CDR3 region has the DNA TGTGCCAGCAGAACGACAGTTGAGTTCGAGCAGTACTTC. This translates into CASRTTVEFEQYF. Complete variable domain (other parts from reference TRBV28 and TRBJ2-7): DVKVTQSSRYLVKRTGEKVFLECVQDMDHENMFWYRQDPGLGLRLIYFSYDVKMKEKGDIPEGYSVSREKKERFSLILESASTNQTSMYLCASRTTVEFEQYFGPGTRLTVT.

The chain uses TRBV4-2 and TRBJ1-1, with 7 nucleotides matching TRBD1. The germline V gene has CDR1 LGHNA and CDR2 YNFKEQ. After removal of 2 bases from V and 0 bases from J, the junction contained 3 bases not matched to a gene. CDR3 length: 15 residues. CDR3 coding DNA: TGTGCCAGCAGCCAAACAGGGGACATGAACACTGAAGCTTTCTTT. Protein product: CASSQTGDMNTEAFF.

V and J are TRBV29-1 and TRBJ2-3; 7 bases agree with TRBD2. The CDR3 contains 14 residues. Germline V gives CDR1 SQVTM, CDR2 ANQGSEA. V was pared by 0 bases and J by 7 bases, with 7 bases of the junction left unmatched. CDR3 loop: CSVEERENWYTQYF. Here the CDR3 DNA reads TGCAGCGTTGAAGAGCGGGAGAATTGGTATACGCAGTATTTT.

This clone has a handful of counts. V and J are TRBV2 and TRBJ2-7; 11 nucleotides agree with TRBD1. V shed 6 bases and J 6 bases; nucleotides not matched to a gene: 7. Germline CDR1 is SNHLY and CDR2 is FYNNEI. The CDR3 length is 14 residues. The CDR3 here is CASRKGTGGREQYF. Here the CDR3 DNA reads TGTGCCAGCAGAAAAGGGACAGGGGGACGCGAGCAGTACTTC.

The rearrangement joins TRBV7-4 to TRBJ2-3, with no clear D. The germline V and J ends were trimmed by 5 bases and 6 bases, with 9 bases remaining between them. CDR1 is SGHVT, CDR2 SQSDAQ, per germline. The length of the CDR3 is 12 residues. The CDR3 nucleotides read TGTGCCAGCAGCCCCCTAGGGGATACGCAGTATTTT. This sequence encodes CASSPLGDTQYF.

CDR3 nucleotides: TGCGCCAGCAGCCAAGATTCACCGGGAGGGGGGGAAAACATTCAGTACTTC. Its translation is CASSQDSPGGGENIQYF. This chain joins TRBV4-3 and TRBJ2-4, with 8 bases aligning to TRBD2. V lost 0 bases, J lost 5 bases, and 9 bases stayed unmatched. The CDR3 runs to 17 residues. CDR1 LGHNA and CDR2 YSLEER come from the germline V gene.